The 27 T cell receptor beta chains reported below all come from one sample, sequenced in a study of siplizumab effects on memory and regulatory T cells. Using immunoSEQ multiplex PCR, the repertoire was profiled, and TCRdb retains in-frame clones only, with some absent. The top ten clones hold around 0.6% of a sample with just over 50,000 clones, nearly 98% of them seen once. The sample was naive CD4+ T cells sorted from blood. These receptor sequences come from a human donor in good health.

The sample holds one count of this clone. The V gene is TRBV12-5, the J gene TRBJ1-2; D is uncertain. Trimming left V 0 bases short and J 7 bases short, with 18 bases between. The CDR3 runs to 16 residues. The germline V gene has CDR1 LGHNT and CDR2 FRNRAP. In DNA, the CDR3 is TGTGCTAGTGGTTTGGTAATTAGTACAGCCACAACTGGCTACACCTTC. Amino acids: CASGLVISTATTGYTF.

The J gene is TRBJ2-7, the V gene TRBV27, with 8 bases aligning to TRBD1. This CDR3 is built from 15 residues. Germline trimming cut 2 bases from V and 5 bases from J; bases unmatched to any gene: 8. CDR1 is MNHEY, CDR2 SMNVEV, per germline (reference sequence). The CDR3 nucleotides are TGTGCCAGCAGTTTAACCGGGACAGGTGGCCACGAGCAGTACTTC. It is translated as CASSLTGTGGHEQYF.

The chain is built from TRBV21-1 and TRBJ2-7; the DNA was not used to check the table's D call, TRBD1. TRBV21-1 is termed a pseudogene. The CDR3 sequence is 15 residues long. The CDR3 sequence: CASSKGQGKDYEQYF. CDR3 nucleotides: TGTGCCAGCAGCAAGGGACAGGGGAAAGATTACGAGCAGTACTTC.

This sequence joins TRBV28 and TRBJ2-7; 15 nucleotides match TRBD2. J gave up 1 base and V 6 bases, and 10 bases lay outside the gene matches. Germline V gives CDR1 MDHEN, CDR2 SYDVKM. This CDR3 spans 18 amino acids. CDR3 sequence reads: CASRKGLAGGIRSYEQYF. CDR3 bases: TGTGCCAGCAGGAAGGGACTAGCGGGAGGTATTAGGTCCTACGAGCAGTACTTC.

The chain is built from TRBV5-1 and TRBJ2-1, with TRBD2 identical over 7 bases. This CDR3 region has 15 residues. In germline, CDR1 is SGHRS, CDR2 YFSETQ. The trim removed 2 bases at V and 6 bases at J, leaving 8 bases unmatched. The CDR3 DNA follows: TGCGCCAGCAGCTTCGGCGGGAGAATCTCCAATGAGCAGTTCTTC. Protein product: CASSFGGRISNEQFF. The full variable domain, with the rest looked up from reference TRBV5-1 and TRBJ2-1, is KAGVTQTPRYLIKTRGQQVTLSCSPISGHRSVSWYQQTPGQGLQFLFEYFSETQRNKGNFPGRFSGRQFSNSRSEMNVSTLELGDSALYLCASSFGGRISNEQFFGPGTRLTVL.

V usage is TRBV12-5 and J usage is TRBJ2-5, with TRBD2 matching 7 bases. The length of the CDR3 is 17 residues. The germline gives CDR1 LGHNT, CDR2 FRNRAP. With 8 bases clipped from V and 1 base from J, the junction kept 16 bases outside the gene matches. In DNA form, the CDR3 reads TGTGCTAGTATGGTAGGTGTCCGGACTAGGACCCAAGAGACCCAGTACTTC. This translates into CASMVGVRTRTQETQYF.

The rearrangement uses TRBV29-1 and TRBJ1-2, with 7 bases lining up with TRBD1. This CDR3 has 12 amino acids. The J segment lost 1 base and the V segment lost 4 bases, leaving 0 bases of the junction unmatched. Germline V gene lookup returns CDR1 SQVTM and CDR2 ANQGSEA. This CDR3 is CSVGQGNYGYTF. The CDR3 DNA follows: TGCAGCGTTGGACAGGGTAACTATGGCTACACCTTC.

This chain connects TRBV6-6 to TRBJ1-5; D not certain. V lost 7 bases, J lost 5 bases, and 9 bases lay in between. The germline V gene encodes CDR1 MNHNY and CDR2 SVGAGI (reference sequence). The CDR3 has 12 residues. The CDR3 is CASNVPHQPQHF. The CDR3 region has the DNA TGTGCCAGCAACGTACCCCATCAGCCCCAGCATTTT.

The V and J genes are TRBV6-6 and TRBJ1-2, with D possibly TRBD1 on 6 matching bases. The ends were cut back, 0 bases at V and 6 bases at J, with 8 bases in the middle. Germline CDR1 MNHNY, CDR2 SVGAGI (reference sequence). This CDR3 has 13 amino acids. The CDR3 region is CASSYSRGHGYTF. The CDR3 DNA follows: TGTGCCAGCAGTTACTCCAGGGGCCATGGCTACACCTTC.

This chain joins TRBV7-9 and TRBJ1-5, with TRBD1 as a possible D gene (5 bases). The CDR3 loop spans 18 amino acids. V lost 6 bases to trimming and J lost 0 bases, with 21 bases between them. Per germline, CDR1 SEHNR and CDR2 FQNEAQ (reference sequence). CDR3 residues: CASSRDWGGPYSNQPQHF. The CDR3 nucleotides are TGTGCCAGCAGTCGAGACTGGGGCGGACCATATAGCAATCAGCCCCAGCATTTT.

V usage is TRBV7-9 and J usage is TRBJ2-7; 9 bases align to TRBD2. This CDR3 comprises 16 residues. V shed 0 bases, J shed 4 bases, and the junction held 7 bases outside the gene matches. Germline loops: CDR1 SEHNR, CDR2 FQNEAQ (reference sequence). As DNA, the CDR3 is TGTGCCAGCAGCTTAGCAGCGGGAGGCGCATCGTACGAGCAGTACTTC. It translates to CASSLAAGGASYEQYF.

This clone was detected only once. V and J are TRBV6-6 and TRBJ1-1; the D is unclear. CDR1 and CDR2 (germline): MNHNY, SVGAGI (reference sequence). Trimming removed 2 bases from V and 3 bases from J, with 4 bases in between. CDR3 size: 12 residues. The CDR3 DNA follows: TGTGCCAGCAGTTACGGGTACACTGAAGCTTTCTTT. Translation: CASSYGYTEAFF.

CDR3: CASTAQQGTHEQYF. In DNA, the CDR3 is TGTGCCAGTACGGCCCAACAGGGAACCCACGAGCAGTACTTC. The V and J genes are TRBV19 and TRBJ2-7, with D possibly TRBD1 on 6 matching bases. CDR1 is LNHDA and CDR2 is SQIVND in the germline V gene (reference sequence). V lost 7 bases and J lost 5, with 18 bases in between. The CDR3 contains 14 residues.

The J gene is TRBJ2-3, the V gene TRBV12-5, with a tentative D call TRBD2 (5 bases). The CDR3 is made up of 13 amino acids. Trimming cost V 5 bases and J 3 bases, with 9 bases left between them. Looked up from germline, CDR1 is LGHNT and CDR2 is FRNRAP. CDR3 sequence reads: CASGAGRTDTQYF. The CDR3 DNA is TGTGCTAGTGGTGCGGGTAGGACAGATACGCAGTATTTT.

In the case of this clone: A read error may account for a junction end that differs from germline. The chain carries TRBV10-3 and TRBJ2-2; 8 bases are shared with TRBD1. Germline V gives CDR1 ENHRY, CDR2 SYGVKD. CDR3 length equals 16 residues. This chain's CDR3 is CAISGRTGKNAGELFF. CDR3 nucleotide sequence: TGTGCCATCAGTGGCCGGACAGGGAAGAACGCCGGGGAGCTGTTTTTT.

The chain joins TRBV29-1 to TRBJ2-2; no firm D call. Germline CDR1 is SQVTM and CDR2 is ANQGSEA. V lost 4 bases to trimming and J lost 6 bases, with 21 bases between them. The CDR3 covers 16 residues. CDR3 loop: CSVGDWSRTGAGELFF. For the CDR3, the DNA is TGCAGCGTTGGTGATTGGTCTCGTACGGGTGCCGGGGAGCTGTTTTTT.

The V and J genes are TRBV21-1 and TRBJ2-7; the D segment call TRBD2 is taken from the table without a DNA check. TRBV21-1 has pseudogene status. CDR3 length: 16 amino acids. In nucleotides, the CDR3 is TGTGCCAGCAGGGGGACTAGCGGGAGGGTGTCCTACGAGCAGTACTTC. Protein product: CASRGTSGRVSYEQYF.

The chain couples TRBV20-1 to TRBJ2-2; D unclear. The CDR3 sequence is 11 residues long. Deletions cut 5 bases from V and 5 bases from J, with 6 bases between. Germline-derived CDR1 and CDR2 are DFQATT and SNEGSKA (reference sequence). CDR3 nucleotide sequence: TGCAGTGCTCGCAGGACCGGGGAGCTGTTTTTT. Encoded protein: CSARRTGELFF.

The chain carries TRBV10-3 and TRBJ2-2; 12 bases fit TRBD2. Trimming removed 3 bases from V and 4 bases from J; junction bases left unmatched: 3. The length of the CDR3 is 16 residues. The V gene's germline CDR1 is ENHRY and CDR2 SYGVKD. The CDR3 nucleotides read TGTGCCATCAGTGACCCGACTAGCGGGAGCACCGGGGAGCTGTTTTTT. This translates into CAISDPTSGSTGELFF.

This chain connects TRBV28 to TRBJ2-7, with D perhaps matching TRBD1 (5 bases). Trimming cost V 7 bases and J 0 bases, with 10 bases left between them. The CDR3 runs 13 residues. Per the germline V gene, CDR1 is MDHEN and CDR2 is SYDVKM. In nucleotides, the CDR3 is TGTGCCAGCATGGACAACCTCTCCTACGAGCAGTACTTC. Its translation: CASMDNLSYEQYF.

This clone was found once. The rearrangement uses TRBV6-5 and TRBJ2-2; a possible D gene is TRBD2 (6 bases). V gave up 10 bases and J gave up 7 bases, with 13 bases separating them. The CDR3 runs 12 residues. Germline V gene sequence: CDR1 MNHEY, CDR2 SVGAGI. In DNA, the CDR3 is TGTGCCACTTCTCGCGGGGTCGGGGAGCTGTTTTTT. This translates into CATSRGVGELFF.

V and J are TRBV5-1 and TRBJ2-3, with 11 positions matching TRBD2. J lost 2 bases, V lost 4 bases, and 6 bases had no gene match. Germline V gene sequence: CDR1 SGHRS, CDR2 YFSETQ. This CDR3 spans 16 amino acids. CDR3 DNA: TGCGCCAGCAGCAGCGGACTAGCGGGCATCACAGATACGCAGTATTTT. Its translation is CASSSGLAGITDTQYF.

This clone was counted between two and nine times. The rearrangement uses TRBV19 and TRBJ1-5; D gene unclear. V lost 3 bases and J 0 bases, leaving 9 bases between the germline ends. Germline CDR1 reads LNHDA; CDR2 reads SQIVND (reference sequence). There are 15 residues in the CDR3. CDR3 DNA: TGTGCCAGTAGTATCACAGCTTATAGCAATCAGCCCCAGCATTTT. Translated, it gives CASSITAYSNQPQHF.

The chain couples TRBV2 to TRBJ2-2; D may match TRBD1 or TRBD2 (6 bases each). Germline loops: CDR1 SNHLY, CDR2 FYNNEI. The germline V and J ends were trimmed by 6 bases and 3 bases, with 8 bases remaining between them. The CDR3 sequence is 13 residues long. In DNA, the CDR3 is TGTGCCAGCAGGAGGGGGGACACCGGGGAGCTGTTTTTT. Translating gives CASRRGDTGELFF.

The chain carries TRBV9 and TRBJ1-2; D is unclear. CDR1 and CDR2 from the germline V gene are SGDLS and YYNGEE. V was shortened by 0 bases and J by 1 base, with 7 bases between the two germline ends. This CDR3 has 14 residues. In nucleotides, the CDR3 is TGTGCCAGCAGCGTAGATGCCAGTAACTATGGCTACACCTTC. It translates to CASSVDASNYGYTF. The variable domain in full, completed from reference TRBV9 and TRBJ1-2, reads DSGVTQTPKHLITATGQRVTLRCSPRSGDLSVYWYQQSLDQGLQFLIQYYNGEERAKGNILERFSAQQFPDLHSELNLSSLELGDSALYFCASSVDASNYGYTFGSGTRLTVV.

The chain is built from TRBV12-5 and TRBJ2-7; 7 nucleotides match TRBD1. The V and J ends lost 5 bases and 0 bases, in that order; junction bases with no gene match: 10. This CDR3 has 16 residues. Looked up from germline, CDR1 is LGHNT and CDR2 is FRNRAP. CDR3 sequence (DNA): TGTGCTAGTGGTCCCCCAGGGGGACGAAGCTCCTACGAGCAGTACTTC. Translated: CASGPPGGRSSYEQYF.

The chain uses TRBV7-9 and TRBJ2-3, with D uncertain. The CDR3 extends over 11 amino acids. V gave up 7 bases and J gave up 4 bases, with 6 bases separating them. Germline assignment: CDR1 SEHNR and CDR2 FQNEAQ (reference sequence). The CDR3 here is CASTVSDTQYF. In DNA, the CDR3 is TGTGCCAGCACGGTTTCAGATACGCAGTATTTT. Full variable domain (outside the CDR3, taken from reference TRBV7-9 and TRBJ2-3): DTGVSQNPRHKITKRGQNVTFRCDPISEHNRLYWYRQTLGQGPEFLTYFQNEAQLEKSRLLSDRFSAERPKGSFSTLEIQRTEQGDSAMYLCASTVSDTQYFGPGTRLTVL.